This passage covers 22 T cell receptor beta chains from one sample sequenced in a study of cytomegalovirus exposure and HLA in healthy donors. It was with 60 Vbeta and 13 Jbeta primers that the PCR ran. Sequenced by immunoSEQ multiplex PCR; TCRdb stores in-frame clones only, minus some. The table lists approximately 200,000 clones, around 80% of them singletons. Material: PBMCs. These receptors were collected from a woman in her 30s in good health and CMV-seropositive.

J is TRBJ1-2 and V is TRBV5-1, with TRBD1 matching 7 bases. With V trimmed by 0 bases and J by 6 bases, 2 bases remained unmatched. The CDR3 extends over 13 amino acids. Germline V gene lookup returns CDR1 SGHRS and CDR2 YFSETQ. CDR3 in amino acids: CASSLEGAHGYTF. In DNA form, the CDR3 reads TGCGCCAGCAGCTTGGAGGGGGCCCATGGCTACACCTTC. The full variable domain, completed using reference TRBV5-1 and TRBJ1-2, is KAGVTQTPRYLIKTRGQQVTLSCSPISGHRSVSWYQQTPGQGLQFLFEYFSETQRNKGNFPGRFSGRQFSNSRSEMNVSTLELGDSALYLCASSLEGAHGYTFGSGTRLTVV.

V is TRBV5-5 and J is TRBJ1-1, with D perhaps matching TRBD1 (6 bases). Germline V gene data show CDR1 as SGHKS and CDR2 as YYEKEE (reference sequence). Trimming pared 1 base from V and 4 bases from J, leaving 8 bases between. The CDR3 has 13 amino acids. CDR3 DNA: TGTGCCAGCAGCTTGCCGACAGGCACTGAAGCTTTCTTT. Its protein product is CASSLPTGTEAFF. The full variable domain, its missing parts supplied by reference TRBV5-5 and TRBJ1-1, is DAGVTQSPTHLIKTRGQQVTLRCSPISGHKSVSWYQQVLGQGPQFIFQYYEKEERGRGNFPDRFSARQFPNYSSELNVNALLLGDSALYLCASSLPTGTEAFFGQGTRLTVV.

This clone was seen once. The chain employs TRBV7-2 and TRBJ2-7; 8 bases align to TRBD2. V was pared by 7 bases and J by 7 bases, with 12 bases of the junction left unmatched. This CDR3 contains 14 residues. Germline-derived CDR1 and CDR2 are SGHTA and FQGNSA. The CDR3 here is CASNPTGGTLEQYF. DNA of the CDR3: TGTGCCAGCAACCCAACGGGGGGGACCCTGGAGCAGTACTTC.

V and J are TRBV9 and TRBJ1-1; 8 bases are shared with TRBD1. This CDR3 has 13 amino acids. The trim removed 3 bases at V and 6 bases at J, leaving 4 bases unmatched. Germline CDR1 is SGDLS and CDR2 is YYNGEE. CDR3 residues: CASSATGEPEAFF. CDR3 bases: TGTGCCAGCAGCGCGACAGGGGAACCTGAAGCTTTCTTT.

This clone was seen a single time. The chain couples TRBV10-3 to TRBJ2-7; D is possibly TRBD2 (6 bases). Germline CDR1 reads ENHRY; CDR2 reads SYGVKD. The CDR3 is 14 amino acids. With 4 bases removed from V and 2 bases from J, the gap between germline ends came to 12 bases. For the CDR3, the DNA is TGTGCCATCAGTGTACAAGCGGGCCCCTACGAGCAGTACTTC. It yields the protein CAISVQAGPYEQYF.

CDR3 amino acids: CASRPGQGLGQPQHF. The CDR3 nucleotides are TGTGCCAGCAGACCGGGACAGGGTCTCGGGCAGCCCCAGCATTTT. The genes are TRBV5-8 and TRBJ1-5, with 9 nucleotides matching TRBD1. The trim removed 5 bases at V and 7 bases at J, leaving 10 bases unmatched. The CDR3 length is 15 residues. The germline V gene has CDR1 SGHTS and CDR2 YDEGEE. The full variable domain, with the rest looked up from reference TRBV5-8 and TRBJ1-5, is EAGVTQSPTHLIKTRGQQATLRCSPISGHTSVYWYQQALGLGLQFLLWYDEGEERNRGNFPPRFSGRQFPNYSSELNVNALELEDSALYLCASRPGQGLGQPQHFGDGTRLSIL.

The rearrangement joins TRBV10-2 to TRBJ1-6, with 8 bases fitting TRBD1. The germline V gene has CDR1 WSHSY and CDR2 SAAADI. V was clipped by 1 base and J by 4 bases; unmatched bases: 3. The length of the CDR3 is 16 residues. DNA of the CDR3: TGCGCCAGCAGTGAGTACAGGGGGGAGTATAATTCACCCCTCCACTTT. It specifies CASSEYRGEYNSPLHF.

The chain links TRBV9 to TRBJ1-5; the D gene is possibly TRBD1 (5 bases). This CDR3 has 13 amino acids. Germline V lookup: CDR1 SGDLS, CDR2 YYNGEE. V lost 5 bases and J 1 base, leaving 7 bases between the germline ends. The CDR3, as DNA: TGTGCCAGCAGAGGGGAAAGCAATCAGCCCCAGCATTTT. Translated: CASRGESNQPQHF.

On this clone: The sample contains more than one DNA sequence encoding this CDR3. This chain joins TRBV19 and TRBJ2-5, with 7 bases aligning to TRBD1. With 5 bases clipped from V and 1 base from J, the junction kept 1 base outside the gene matches. CDR1 is LNHDA, CDR2 SQIVND, per germline (reference sequence). There are 13 residues in the CDR3. The CDR3 protein is CASSGDSQETQYF. The CDR3 bases are TGTGCCAGTAGTGGGGACAGCCAAGAGACCCAGTACTTC.

The chain carries TRBV7-2 and TRBJ2-2, with TRBD2 matching 7 bases. The CDR3 runs to 16 residues. V gave up 4 bases and J gave up 7 bases; unmatched junction bases: 12. The V gene's germline CDR1 is SGHTA and CDR2 FQGNSA. The CDR3 protein is CASSYFPGGDIGELFF. The CDR3 DNA reads as TGTGCCAGCAGCTACTTCCCGGGAGGAGACATCGGGGAGCTGTTTTTT. Full variable domain (outside the CDR3, taken from reference TRBV7-2 and TRBJ2-2): GAGVSQSPSNKVTEKGKDVELRCDPISGHTALYWYRQSLGQGLEFLIYFQGNSAPDKSGLPSDRFSAERTGGSVSTLTIQRTQQEDSAVYLCASSYFPGGDIGELFFGEGSRLTVL.

This clone was observed a single time. V and J are TRBV29-1 and TRBJ2-7; TRBD1 aligns across 8 bases. Germline V gene lookup returns CDR1 SQVTM and CDR2 ANQGSEA. The CDR3 sequence is 15 residues long. V lost 4 bases, J lost 5 bases, and 13 bases stayed unmatched. CDR3 bases: TGCAGCGTTGTAGGGTGGGGGACAGGAGATAACGAGCAGTACTTC. It is translated as CSVVGWGTGDNEQYF.

The chain carries TRBV6-5 and TRBJ1-1, with D perhaps TRBD1 (6 bases). Trimming removed 3 bases from V and 6 bases from J, with 11 bases in between. The germline V gene has CDR1 MNHEY and CDR2 SVGAGI. The CDR3 loop spans 13 amino acids. For the CDR3, the DNA is TGTGCCAGCAGTTATAAGGGGGGGGCTGAAGCTTTCTTT. Protein: CASSYKGGAEAFF.

The V gene is TRBV6-6, the J gene TRBJ1-3, with 7 bases fitting TRBD1. The CDR3 totals 13 residues. The V gene's germline CDR1 is MNHNY and CDR2 SVGAGI (reference sequence). The ends lost 8 bases at V and 4 bases at J; junction bases unmatched: 5. The CDR3 DNA sequence: TGTGCCAGCCTACAGGGGTGGGGAAACACCATATATTTT. Translation: CASLQGWGNTIYF.

The chain recombines TRBV27 with TRBJ2-7; D is possibly TRBD2 (6 bases). The CDR3 has 13 residues. The V gene lost 2 bases and the J gene lost 5 bases, with 10 bases spanning the gap. Per germline, CDR1 MNHEY and CDR2 SMNVEV (reference sequence). The CDR3 is CASSLGGVNEQYF. In DNA, the CDR3 is TGTGCCAGCAGTTTAGGAGGGGTCAACGAGCAGTACTTC.

This clone was found once. V gene TRBV5-1 combines with J gene TRBJ1-4, with 7 bases fitting TRBD1. With 4 bases clipped from V and 8 bases from J, the junction kept 5 bases outside the gene matches. The CDR3 totals 13 residues. Germline-derived CDR1 and CDR2 are SGHRS and YFSETQ. CDR3 coding DNA: TGCGCCAGCAGCGCCCCGGGACAGGAAAAACTGTTTTTT. Its translation is CASSAPGQEKLFF.

This chain links TRBV29-1 with TRBJ2-3; unclear D gene. Trimming left V 2 bases short and J 1 base short, with 7 bases between. This CDR3 has 13 amino acids. The germline V gene encodes CDR1 SQVTM and CDR2 ANQGSEA. Here the CDR3 DNA reads TGCAGCGTTGAAAAAGTAGGCACAGATACGCAGTATTTT. Encoded protein: CSVEKVGTDTQYF.

This chain connects TRBV6-1 to TRBJ1-1; 7 positions agree with TRBD1. This CDR3 spans 14 amino acids. The junction had 11 bases not matched to a gene; V was cut back by 6 bases and J by 7 bases. Germline V CDR1 and CDR2: MNHNS, SASEGT. CDR3 loop: CASRTGLTGVEAFF. The CDR3 DNA reads TGTGCCAGCAGGACAGGGTTGACCGGCGTTGAAGCTTTCTTT.

The V gene is TRBV11-2, the J gene TRBJ2-7; the D is unclear. CDR1 SGHAT and CDR2 FQNNGV come from the germline V gene. The CDR3 spans 13 residues. The V and J ends lost 5 bases and 5 bases respectively, with 13 bases between them. CDR3 nucleotides: TGTGCCAGCAGCCCCGGTGTTATCCACGAGCAGTACTTC. It translates to CASSPGVIHEQYF.

The genes are TRBV5-4 and TRBJ1-2; tentatively, D is TRBD1 (5 bases). V was cut by 0 bases and J by 3 bases, with 12 bases left in between. This CDR3 region has 15 residues. Germline CDR1 reads SGHNT; CDR2 reads YYREEE (reference sequence). In nucleotides, the CDR3 is TGTGCCAGCAGCTTGGGACAGAGTCAGGACTATGGCTACACCTTC. It codes for CASSLGQSQDYGYTF. Based on the CDR3 plus reference TRBV5-4 and TRBJ1-2, the full variable domain is ETGVTQSPTHLIKTRGQQVTLRCSSQSGHNTVSWYQQALGQGPQFIFQYYREEENGRGNFPPRFSGLQFPNYSSELNVNALELDDSALYLCASSLGQSQDYGYTFGSGTRLTVV.

The rearrangement links TRBV4-1 to TRBJ2-5, with TRBD1 matching over 10 bases. The CDR3 has 15 residues. CDR1 and CDR2 (germline): MGHRA, YSYEKL. V lost 5 bases to trimming and J lost 3 bases; unmatched junction nucleotides: 6. CDR3 residues: CASSVDGTGEETQYF. The CDR3 DNA sequence: TGCGCCAGCAGCGTGGATGGGACAGGGGAAGAGACCCAGTACTTC.

This chain uses TRBV5-8 with TRBJ2-7, with unresolved D. Germline CDR1 is SGHTS and CDR2 is YDEGEE. This CDR3 spans 12 amino acids. Trimming took off 2 bases at V and 3 bases at J, with 6 bases between the two ends. In DNA form, the CDR3 reads TGTGCCAGCAGCTTCGTTTACTACGAGCAGTACTTC. It translates to CASSFVYYEQYF. The entire variable domain, with the rest obtained from reference TRBV5-8 and TRBJ2-7, is as follows: EAGVTQSPTHLIKTRGQQATLRCSPISGHTSVYWYQQALGLGLQFLLWYDEGEERNRGNFPPRFSGRQFPNYSSELNVNALELEDSALYLCASSFVYYEQYFGPGTRLTVT.

The genes are TRBV9 and TRBJ1-1; D gene ambiguous. The CDR3 runs to 10 residues. Germline CDR1 SGDLS, CDR2 YYNGEE. V was shortened by 4 bases and J by 7 bases, with 5 bases between the two germline ends. This chain's CDR3 is CASSPYEAFF. CDR3 sequence (DNA): TGTGCCAGCAGCCCTTATGAAGCTTTCTTT.